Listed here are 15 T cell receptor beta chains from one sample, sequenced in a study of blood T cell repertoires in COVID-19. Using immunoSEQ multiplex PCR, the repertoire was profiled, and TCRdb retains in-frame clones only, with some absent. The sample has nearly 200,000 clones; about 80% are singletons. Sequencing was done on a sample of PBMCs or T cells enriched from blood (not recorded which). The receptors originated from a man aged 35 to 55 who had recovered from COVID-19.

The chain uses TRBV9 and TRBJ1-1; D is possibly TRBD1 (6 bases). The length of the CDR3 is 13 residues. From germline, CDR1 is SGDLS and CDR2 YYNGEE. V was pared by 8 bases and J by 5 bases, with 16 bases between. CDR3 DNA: TGTGCCAGTCGGCAGGGGCCTGGGACTGAAGCTTTCTTT. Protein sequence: CASRQGPGTEAFF.

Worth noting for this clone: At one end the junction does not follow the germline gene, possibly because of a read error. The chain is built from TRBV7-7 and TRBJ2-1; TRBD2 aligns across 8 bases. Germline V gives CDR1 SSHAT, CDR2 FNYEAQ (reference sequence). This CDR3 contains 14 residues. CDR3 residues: CASSYGGGSNEQFF. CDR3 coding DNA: TGTGCTAGCAGCTATGGCGGGGGGTCCAATGAGCAGTTCTTC.

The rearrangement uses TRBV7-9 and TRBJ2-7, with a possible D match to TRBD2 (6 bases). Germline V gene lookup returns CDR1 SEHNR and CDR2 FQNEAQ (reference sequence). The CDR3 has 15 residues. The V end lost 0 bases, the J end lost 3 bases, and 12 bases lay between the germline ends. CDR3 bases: TGTGCCAGCAGCTTAGCGGAGGAGGGGCGCTACGAGCAGTACTTC. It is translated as CASSLAEEGRYEQYF.

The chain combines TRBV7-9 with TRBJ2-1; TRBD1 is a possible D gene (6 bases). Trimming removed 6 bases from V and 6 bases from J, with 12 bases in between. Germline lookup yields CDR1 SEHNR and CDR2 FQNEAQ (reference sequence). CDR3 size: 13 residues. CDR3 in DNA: TGTGCCAGCAGACTGGGGGCCCGCAATGAGCAGTTCTTC. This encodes CASRLGARNEQFF.

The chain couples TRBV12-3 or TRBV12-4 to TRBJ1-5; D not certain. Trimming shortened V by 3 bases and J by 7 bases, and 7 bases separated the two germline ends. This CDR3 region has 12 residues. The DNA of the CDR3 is TGTGCCAGCAGTTTTTATTCCCAGCCCCAGCATTTT. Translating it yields CASSFYSQPQHF.

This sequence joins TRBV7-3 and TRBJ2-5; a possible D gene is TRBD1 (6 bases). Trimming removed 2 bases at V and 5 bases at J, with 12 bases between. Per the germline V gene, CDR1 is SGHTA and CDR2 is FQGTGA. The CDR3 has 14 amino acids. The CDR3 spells CASSLYGGEETQYF. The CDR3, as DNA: TGTGCCAGCAGCTTATATGGGGGCGAGGAGACCCAGTACTTC.

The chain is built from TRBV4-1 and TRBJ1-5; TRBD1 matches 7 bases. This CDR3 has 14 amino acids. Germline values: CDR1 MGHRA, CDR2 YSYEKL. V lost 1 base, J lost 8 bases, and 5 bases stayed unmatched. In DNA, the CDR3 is TGCGCCAGCAGCCAAGGCGGGACAGCAGAGCCCCAGCATTTT. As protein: CASSQGGTAEPQHF.

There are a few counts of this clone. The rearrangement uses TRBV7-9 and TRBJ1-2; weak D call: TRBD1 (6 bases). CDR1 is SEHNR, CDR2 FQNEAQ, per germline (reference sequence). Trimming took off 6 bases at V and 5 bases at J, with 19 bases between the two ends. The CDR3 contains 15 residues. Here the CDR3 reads CASRRVGGREYGYTF. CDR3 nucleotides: TGTGCCAGCAGACGAGTCGGGGGGCGAGAATATGGCTACACCTTC.

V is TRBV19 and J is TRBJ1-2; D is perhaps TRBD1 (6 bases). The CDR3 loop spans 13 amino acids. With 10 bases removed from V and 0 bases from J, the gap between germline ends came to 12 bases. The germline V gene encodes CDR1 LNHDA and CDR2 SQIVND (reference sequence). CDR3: CATRDTSNYGYTF. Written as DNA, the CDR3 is TGTGCCACTAGGGACACATCTAACTATGGCTACACCTTC.

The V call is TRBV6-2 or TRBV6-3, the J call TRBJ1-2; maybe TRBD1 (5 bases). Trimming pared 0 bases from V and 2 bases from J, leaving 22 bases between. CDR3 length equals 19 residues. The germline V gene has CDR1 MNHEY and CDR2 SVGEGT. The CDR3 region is CASSYSPTQKPGINYGYTF. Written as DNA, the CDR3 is TGTGCCAGCAGTTACTCTCCCACCCAAAAACCAGGGATCAACTATGGCTACACCTTC.

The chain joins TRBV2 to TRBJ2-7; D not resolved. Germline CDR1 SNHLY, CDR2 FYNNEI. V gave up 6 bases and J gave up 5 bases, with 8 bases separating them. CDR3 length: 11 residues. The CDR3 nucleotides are TGTGCCAGCAGCCTATACCACGAGCAGTACTTC. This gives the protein CASSLYHEQYF.

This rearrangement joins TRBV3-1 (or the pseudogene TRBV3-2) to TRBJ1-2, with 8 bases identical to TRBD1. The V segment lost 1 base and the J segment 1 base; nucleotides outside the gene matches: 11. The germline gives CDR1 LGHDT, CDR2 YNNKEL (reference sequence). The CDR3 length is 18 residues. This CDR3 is CASSQAPQRQGSNYGYTF. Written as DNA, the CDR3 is TGTGCCAGCAGCCAAGCGCCCCAAAGACAGGGGAGTAACTATGGCTACACCTTC.

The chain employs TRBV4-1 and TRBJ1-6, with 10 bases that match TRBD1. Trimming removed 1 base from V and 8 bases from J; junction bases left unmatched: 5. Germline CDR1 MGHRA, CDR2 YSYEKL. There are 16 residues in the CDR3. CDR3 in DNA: TGCGCCAGCAGCCAAGGACAGGGGGCGAGGGATTCACCCCTCCACTTT. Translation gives CASSQGQGARDSPLHF.

Here the CDR3 DNA reads TGTGCCAGCAGCTTAAATCCAGGGGTAGCGAGCTACACCTTC. This sequence encodes CASSLNPGVASYTF. The chain combines TRBV7-2 with TRBJ1-2; tentative D call: TRBD1 (6 bases). CDR1 is SGHTA and CDR2 is FQGNSA in the germline V gene. Between the trimmed V and J ends, which lost 2 bases and 9 bases, there was a span of 16 bases. CDR3 size: 14 residues.

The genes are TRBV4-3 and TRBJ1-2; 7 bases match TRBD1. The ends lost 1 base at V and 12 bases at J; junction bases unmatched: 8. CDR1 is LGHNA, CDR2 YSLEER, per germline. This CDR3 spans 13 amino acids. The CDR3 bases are TGCGCCAGCAGCCAAGTCTTACAGGGGACTCACACCTTC. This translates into CASSQVLQGTHTF.